This T cell receptor beta chain was sequenced during a study of blood T cell repertoires in COVID-19. The CDR3 spans 17 residues. V shed 1 base, J shed 1 base, and the junction held 3 bases outside the gene matches. Looked up from germline, CDR1 is SGHTA and CDR2 is FQGNSA. Profiled with immunoSEQ multiplex PCR; TCRdb holds only in-frame clones, not every one. Of some 400,000 clones in the sample, 87% were seen once. V is TRBV7-2 and J is TRBJ2-5; TRBD2 matches at 13 bases. The receptor was derived from a woman aged 55-69 years with COVID-19, enrolled during active disease. The sample taken for sequencing was peripheral blood. CDR3 region: CASSLGLAGGPQETQYF. In DNA form, the CDR3 reads TGTGCCAGCAGCTTAGGACTAGCGGGGGGACCCCAAGAGACCCAGTACTTC. The variable domain in full, with the rest retrieved from reference TRBV7-2 and TRBJ2-5, is GAGVSQSPSNKVTEKGKDVELRCDPISGHTALYWYRQSLGQGLEFLIYFQGNSAPDKSGLPSDRFSAERTGGSVSTLTIQRTQQEDSAVYLCASSLGLAGGPQETQYFGPGTRLLVL.